This T cell receptor (beta chain) appears in the sequencing data of a study of blood T cell repertoires in COVID-19. Study background: Some COVID-19 samples were acute and others convalescent; all came from the United States, Italy and Spain.

The repertoire was sequenced with immunoSEQ multiplex PCR; TCRdb's copy has only in-frame clones and lacks some. In the table there are about 60,000 clones, over 60% of which are singletons. CDR3 length: 13 amino acids. CDR1 KGHDR and CDR2 SFDVKD come from the germline V gene. Trimming left V 6 bases short and J 6 bases short, with 12 bases between. The sequencing input was peripheral blood. The sequence derives from a woman in her seventies with COVID-19, enrolled during active disease. The chain recombines TRBV24-1 with TRBJ2-3; D might be TRBD2 (6 bases). CDR3 loop: CATSPRGWDTQYF. Here the CDR3 DNA reads TGTGCCACCAGTCCCCGGGGGTGGGATACGCAGTATTTT.